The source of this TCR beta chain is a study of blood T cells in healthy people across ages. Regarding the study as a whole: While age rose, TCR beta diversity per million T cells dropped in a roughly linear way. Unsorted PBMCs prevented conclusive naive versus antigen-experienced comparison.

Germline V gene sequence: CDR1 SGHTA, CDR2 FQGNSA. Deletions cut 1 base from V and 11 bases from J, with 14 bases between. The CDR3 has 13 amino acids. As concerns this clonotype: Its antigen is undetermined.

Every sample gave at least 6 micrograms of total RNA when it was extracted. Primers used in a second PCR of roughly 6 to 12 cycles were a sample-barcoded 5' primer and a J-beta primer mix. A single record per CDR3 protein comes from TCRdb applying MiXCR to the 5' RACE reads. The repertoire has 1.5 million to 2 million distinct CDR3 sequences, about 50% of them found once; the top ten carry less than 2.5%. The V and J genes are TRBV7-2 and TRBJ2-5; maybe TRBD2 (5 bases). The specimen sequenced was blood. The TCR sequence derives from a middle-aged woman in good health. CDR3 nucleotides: TGTGCCAGCAGCTTAGGGGCCACTAGAAGGCAGTACTTC. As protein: CASSLGATRRQYF.